A selection of T cell receptor beta chains follows, all from one sample in a study of PD-1 blockade in classical Hodgkin lymphoma. Produced via immunoSEQ multiplex PCR; TCRdb's table is partial and in-frame only. This table has approximately 61,000 clones, 80% to 90% appearing once. This material consisted of peripheral blood mononuclear cells (PBMCs), taken at baseline. These receptors were taken from a human donor with classical Hodgkin lymphoma. CDR3s include the opening cysteine and the closing phenylalanine or tryptophan. Fields, in order: D gene, J gene, CDR3 length, V gene, clone size, CDR3 protein, CDR3 DNA. The D gene is left open where the match is weak. Clone size is given for some rows only: seen once, a few or many times, or a class if the clone is expanded.

d_call: TRBD1
j_call: TRBJ1-1
cdr3_length: 14
v_call: TRBV6-5
clone_size: NA
cdr3_aa: CASSYRDRNTEAFF
cdr3_nt: TGTGCCAGCAGTTATCGGGACAGGAACACTGAAGCTTTCTTT

d_call: NA
j_call: TRBJ1-6
cdr3_length: 12
v_call: TRBV7-6
clone_size: NA
cdr3_aa: CASSLGSSPLHF
cdr3_nt: TGTGCCAGCAGCTTAGGAAGCTCACCCCTCCACTTT

d_call: NA
j_call: TRBJ2-7
cdr3_length: 13
v_call: TRBV30
clone_size: NA
cdr3_aa: CAWSSGIRYEQYF
cdr3_nt: TGTGCCTGGAGCTCCGGGATCCGCTACGAGCAGTACTTC

d_call: NA
j_call: TRBJ1-1
cdr3_length: 14
v_call: TRBV6-5
clone_size: NA
cdr3_aa: CASSRGWGDTEAFF
cdr3_nt: TGTGCCAGCAGTCGAGGCTGGGGCGACACTGAAGCTTTCTTT

d_call: NA
j_call: TRBJ2-7
cdr3_length: 13
v_call: TRBV6-5
clone_size: NA
cdr3_aa: CASSYWRDHEQYF
cdr3_nt: TGTGCCAGCAGTTACTGGAGGGACCACGAGCAGTACTTC

d_call: TRBD2
j_call: TRBJ2-3
cdr3_length: 14
v_call: TRBV6-6
clone_size: NA
cdr3_aa: CASLAGARSGTQYF
cdr3_nt: TGTGCCAGCTTAGCGGGGGCCCGGTCTGGTACGCAGTATTTT

d_call: NA
j_call: TRBJ2-5
cdr3_length: 14
v_call: TRBV7-3
clone_size: NA
cdr3_aa: CASSLMGEQETQYF
cdr3_nt: TGTGCCAGCAGCTTAATGGGGGAGCAAGAGACCCAGTACTTC

d_call: NA
j_call: TRBJ1-2
cdr3_length: 14
v_call: TRBV5-6
clone_size: NA
cdr3_aa: CASREEGRLYGYTF
cdr3_nt: TGTGCCAGCAGGGAGGAAGGCAGACTCTATGGCTACACCTTC

d_call: NA
j_call: TRBJ2-1
cdr3_length: 13
v_call: TRBV6-6
clone_size: NA
cdr3_aa: CASQPSGRFEQFF
cdr3_nt: TGTGCCAGCCAGCCGTCGGGGCGTTTTGAGCAGTTCTTC

d_call: NA
j_call: TRBJ1-1
cdr3_length: 13
v_call: TRBV7-6
clone_size: NA
cdr3_aa: CASSSVPGREAFF
cdr3_nt: TGTGCCAGCAGCTCCGTCCCGGGTCGGGAAGCTTTCTTT

d_call: NA
j_call: TRBJ2-2
cdr3_length: 16
v_call: TRBV4-1
clone_size: NA
cdr3_aa: CASSPISKANTGELFF
cdr3_nt: TGCGCCAGCAGTCCAATCAGCAAAGCGAACACCGGGGAGCTGTTTTTT

d_call: NA
j_call: TRBJ2-5
cdr3_length: 11
v_call: TRBV6-1
clone_size: NA
cdr3_aa: CAIEIRETQYF
cdr3_nt: TGTGCCATCGAAATTCGGGAGACCCAGTACTTC

d_call: NA
j_call: TRBJ1-6
cdr3_length: 14
v_call: TRBV5-6
clone_size: NA
cdr3_aa: CASKAGSYNSPLHF
cdr3_nt: TGTGCCAGCAAGGCGGGGTCCTATAATTCACCCCTCCACTTT

d_call: TRBD2
j_call: TRBJ2-3
cdr3_length: 18
v_call: TRBV9
clone_size: NA
cdr3_aa: CASSHTSGGSPGTDTQYF
cdr3_nt: TGTGCCAGCAGCCATACTAGCGGGGGTTCCCCGGGCACAGATACGCAGTATTTT

d_call: NA
j_call: TRBJ1-2
cdr3_length: 9
v_call: TRBV13
clone_size: NA
cdr3_aa: CAVYYGYTF
cdr3_nt: TGTGCCGTTTACTATGGCTACACCTTC

d_call: NA
j_call: TRBJ2-7
cdr3_length: 12
v_call: TRBV25-1
clone_size: NA
cdr3_aa: CASSDLPDEQYF
cdr3_nt: TGTGCCAGCAGTGACCTACCCGACGAGCAGTACTTC

d_call: TRBD2
j_call: TRBJ2-1
cdr3_length: 17
v_call: TRBV4-2
clone_size: NA
cdr3_aa: CASSQNAIAGAGNEQFF
cdr3_nt: TGTGCCAGCAGCCAGAACGCCATAGCGGGGGCTGGGAATGAGCAGTTCTTC

d_call: TRBD1
j_call: TRBJ1-2
cdr3_length: 17
v_call: TRBV5-1
clone_size: NA
cdr3_aa: CASSPGTGGRINYGYTF
cdr3_nt: TGCGCCAGCAGCCCGGGGACAGGTGGTCGGATTAACTATGGCTACACCTTC

d_call: NA
j_call: TRBJ2-7
cdr3_length: 11
v_call: TRBV30
clone_size: once
cdr3_aa: CAYLDGYEQYF
cdr3_nt: TGTGCCTACCTAGACGGGTACGAGCAGTACTTC

d_call: NA
j_call: TRBJ1-2
cdr3_length: 13
v_call: TRBV7-9
clone_size: NA
cdr3_aa: CASSLSGVDGYTF
cdr3_nt: TGTGCCAGCAGCTTATCAGGGGTAGATGGCTACACCTTC

d_call: NA
j_call: TRBJ1-6
cdr3_length: 15
v_call: TRBV12-5
clone_size: few
cdr3_aa: CASGHREGVDSPLHF
cdr3_nt: TGTGCTAGTGGGCACAGGGAGGGAGTTGATTCACCCCTCCACTTT

d_call: NA
j_call: TRBJ2-3
cdr3_length: 12
v_call: TRBV10-3
clone_size: NA
cdr3_aa: CAFASRTDTQYF
cdr3_nt: TGTGCCTTCGCATCTCGCACAGATACGCAGTATTTT

d_call: NA
j_call: TRBJ2-1
cdr3_length: 12
v_call: TRBV7-7
clone_size: NA
cdr3_aa: CASISRESLQFF
cdr3_nt: TGTGCTAGCATCTCCAGGGAGAGTCTGCAGTTCTTC

d_call: TRBD1
j_call: TRBJ2-2
cdr3_length: 19
v_call: TRBV7-9
clone_size: NA
cdr3_aa: CASSFRDLRGRSRTGELFF
cdr3_nt: TGTGCCAGCAGCTTTAGAGACCTCAGGGGGCGATCAAGAACCGGGGAGCTGTTTTTT

d_call: NA
j_call: TRBJ1-2
cdr3_length: 15
v_call: TRBV7-8
clone_size: NA
cdr3_aa: CASSLVLNSNYGYTF
cdr3_nt: TGTGCCAGCAGCTTAGTACTGAATTCTAACTATGGCTACACCTTC

d_call: NA
j_call: TRBJ1-5
cdr3_length: 16
v_call: TRBV5-6
clone_size: NA
cdr3_aa: CASSPHAGAPNQPQHF
cdr3_nt: TGTGCCAGCAGCCCCCACGCAGGGGCGCCCAATCAGCCCCAGCATTTT

d_call: NA
j_call: TRBJ2-2
cdr3_length: 15
v_call: TRBV9
clone_size: NA
cdr3_aa: CASSVTRGATGELFF
cdr3_nt: TGTGCCAGCAGCGTAACTAGAGGGGCGACCGGGGAGCTGTTTTTT

d_call: NA
j_call: TRBJ2-2
cdr3_length: 16
v_call: TRBV29-1
clone_size: NA
cdr3_aa: CSGMWGSSFDTGELFF
cdr3_nt: TGCAGCGGTATGTGGGGGTCATCTTTCGACACCGGGGAGCTGTTTTTT

d_call: NA
j_call: TRBJ1-2
cdr3_length: 13
v_call: TRBV30
clone_size: NA
cdr3_aa: CAWSVVGSYGYTF
cdr3_nt: TGTGCCTGGAGTGTAGTGGGATCCTATGGCTACACCTTC

d_call: NA
j_call: TRBJ1-2
cdr3_length: 14
v_call: TRBV6-6
clone_size: NA
cdr3_aa: CASSSSDRFNGYTF
cdr3_nt: TGTGCCAGCAGTTCGTCGGACAGATTTAATGGCTACACCTTC

d_call: NA
j_call: TRBJ2-1
cdr3_length: 11
v_call: TRBV19
clone_size: NA
cdr3_aa: CASSIGGEQFF
cdr3_nt: TGTGCCAGTAGTATAGGGGGTGAGCAGTTCTTC

d_call: NA
j_call: TRBJ2-3
cdr3_length: 15
v_call: TRBV5-4
clone_size: NA
cdr3_aa: CASSLDFSPLDTQYF
cdr3_nt: TGTGCCAGCAGCTTGGATTTCAGCCCTCTGGATACGCAGTATTTT

d_call: NA
j_call: TRBJ2-5
cdr3_length: 16
v_call: TRBV6-1
clone_size: NA
cdr3_aa: CASSDLRRGTGETQYF
cdr3_nt: TGTGCCAGCAGTGATCTCAGGAGGGGGACGGGAGAGACCCAGTACTTC

d_call: NA
j_call: TRBJ2-3
cdr3_length: 13
v_call: TRBV19
clone_size: NA
cdr3_aa: CASRGLNTDTQYF
cdr3_nt: TGTGCCAGTAGAGGGCTTAACACAGATACGCAGTATTTT

d_call: NA
j_call: TRBJ2-2
cdr3_length: 14
v_call: TRBV9
clone_size: NA
cdr3_aa: CASSVEGRSGELFF
cdr3_nt: TGTGCCAGCAGCGTAGAGGGGCGGAGCGGGGAGCTGTTTTTT

d_call: TRBD1
j_call: TRBJ2-4
cdr3_length: 13
v_call: TRBV29-1
clone_size: NA
cdr3_aa: CSVAETGSNIQYF
cdr3_nt: TGCAGCGTTGCGGAGACAGGGTCAAACATTCAGTACTTC

d_call: NA
j_call: TRBJ1-1
cdr3_length: 17
v_call: TRBV2
clone_size: NA
cdr3_aa: CAIHSLGRRTQPVEAFF
cdr3_nt: TGTGCCATCCACTCCCTCGGAAGACGGACACAACCAGTTGAAGCTTTCTTT

d_call: TRBD1
j_call: TRBJ1-2
cdr3_length: 12
v_call: TRBV28
clone_size: once
cdr3_aa: CASTEGARGYTF
cdr3_nt: TGTGCCAGCACCGAGGGGGCGCGGGGCTACACCTTC

d_call: NA
j_call: TRBJ2-7
cdr3_length: 11
v_call: TRBV19
clone_size: NA
cdr3_aa: CASRGAYEQYF
cdr3_nt: TGTGCCAGTAGGGGGGCCTACGAGCAGTACTTC

d_call: TRBD1
j_call: TRBJ1-1
cdr3_length: 14
v_call: TRBV2
clone_size: NA
cdr3_aa: CASSGGGAIKEAFF
cdr3_nt: TGTGCCAGCAGTGGAGGGGGCGCCATAAAGGAAGCTTTCTTT

d_call: NA
j_call: TRBJ1-5
cdr3_length: 14
v_call: TRBV18
clone_size: NA
cdr3_aa: CASSAGDGNQPQHF
cdr3_nt: TGTGCCAGCTCAGCAGGGGATGGCAATCAGCCCCAGCATTTT

d_call: TRBD1
j_call: TRBJ1-2
cdr3_length: 18
v_call: TRBV19
clone_size: NA
cdr3_aa: CATSSRGDRVGANYGYTF
cdr3_nt: TGTGCCACCTCCTCACGGGGGGACAGGGTAGGGGCTAACTATGGCTACACCTTC

d_call: NA
j_call: TRBJ2-7
cdr3_length: 14
v_call: TRBV2
clone_size: NA
cdr3_aa: CASNTGTGPYEQYF
cdr3_nt: TGTGCCAGCAATACCGGGACTGGCCCCTACGAGCAGTACTTC

d_call: NA
j_call: TRBJ1-1
cdr3_length: 11
v_call: TRBV20-1
clone_size: NA
cdr3_aa: CSAWGATEAFF
cdr3_nt: TGCAGTGCTTGGGGGGCCACTGAAGCTTTCTTT

d_call: NA
j_call: TRBJ2-2
cdr3_length: 15
v_call: TRBV7-9
clone_size: few
cdr3_aa: CASSSIQGATGELFF
cdr3_nt: TGTGCCAGCAGCTCCATACAAGGGGCGACCGGGGAGCTGTTTTTT

d_call: NA
j_call: TRBJ2-5
cdr3_length: 15
v_call: TRBV5-1
clone_size: NA
cdr3_aa: CASFRAPPSQETQYF
cdr3_nt: TGCGCCAGCTTTCGAGCGCCACCGTCTCAAGAGACCCAGTACTTC